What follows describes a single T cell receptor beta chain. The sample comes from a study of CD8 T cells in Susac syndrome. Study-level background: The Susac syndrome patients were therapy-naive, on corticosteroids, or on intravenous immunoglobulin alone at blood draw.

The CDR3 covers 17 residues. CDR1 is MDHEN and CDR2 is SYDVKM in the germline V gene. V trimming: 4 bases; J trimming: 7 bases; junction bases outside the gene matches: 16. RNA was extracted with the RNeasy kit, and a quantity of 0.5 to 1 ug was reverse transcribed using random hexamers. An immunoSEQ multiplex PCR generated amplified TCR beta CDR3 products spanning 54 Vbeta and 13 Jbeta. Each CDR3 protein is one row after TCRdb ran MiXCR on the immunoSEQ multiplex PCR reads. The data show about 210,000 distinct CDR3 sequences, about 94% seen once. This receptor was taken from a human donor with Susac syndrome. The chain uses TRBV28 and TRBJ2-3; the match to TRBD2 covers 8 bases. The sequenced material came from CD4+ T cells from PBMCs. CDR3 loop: CASSSDVDGGASYTQYF. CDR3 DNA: TGTGCCAGCAGTTCCGACGTTGACGGGGGGGCCAGTTATACGCAGTATTTT.